These 23 T cell receptor beta chains were all obtained from the same sample, sequenced in a study of shared clonotypes between healthy human individuals. Here immunoSEQ multiplex PCR was the method, and the copy in TCRdb shows in-frame clones only, minus some. The sample has millions of clones; more than 90% are singletons. Sequencing used naive CD4+ T cells sorted from blood. Sample subset: CD45RA+ positively selected. The receptors stem from a man aged 18-30 years in good health.

The V and J genes are TRBV7-2 and TRBJ2-2; the D is unclear. Germline lookup yields CDR1 SGHTA and CDR2 FQGNSA. V was shortened by 2 bases and J by 9 bases, with 4 bases between the two germline ends. The CDR3 contains 11 residues. CDR3 bases: TGTGCCAGCAGCTTAAACAGGGAGCTGTTTTTT. This sequence encodes CASSLNRELFF.

The chain uses TRBV5-1 and TRBJ2-5; TRBD2 matches 9 bases. V shed 4 bases and J 2 bases; nucleotides not matched to a gene: 9. CDR3 length: 16 amino acids. The germline CDR1 and CDR2 sequences are SGHRS and YFSETQ. The CDR3 DNA reads TGCGCCAGCAGCCACAATTTAGCGGGAGTTCAAGAGACCCAGTACTTC. It specifies CASSHNLAGVQETQYF. Using reference TRBV5-1 and TRBJ2-5 for the parts outside the CDR3, the full variable domain is KAGVTQTPRYLIKTRGQQVTLSCSPISGHRSVSWYQQTPGQGLQFLFEYFSETQRNKGNFPGRFSGRQFSNSRSEMNVSTLELGDSALYLCASSHNLAGVQETQYFGPGTRLLVL.

This clone has just one count. The gene calls are TRBV27 and TRBJ2-7; 7 nucleotides match TRBD1. This CDR3 has 11 amino acids. The germline gives CDR1 MNHEY, CDR2 SMNVEV (reference sequence). CDR3 loop: CASDRTYEQYF. The CDR3 region has the DNA TGTGCGTCGGACAGGACCTACGAGCAGTACTTC.

In the case of this clone: Other nucleotide sequences in the sample specify the same CDR3. The chain links TRBV5-1 to TRBJ2-6; possible D gene TRBD1, 6 bases. The germline CDR1 and CDR2 sequences are SGHRS and YFSETQ. V was clipped by 3 bases and J by 1 base, with 8 bases between them. The CDR3 totals 15 residues. CDR3 sequence reads: CASSSQGSGANVLTF. The CDR3 DNA reads as TGCGCCAGCAGCTCACAGGGATCTGGGGCCAACGTCCTGACTTTC.

This chain connects TRBV4-1 to TRBJ2-5; tentatively, D is TRBD2 (6 bases). The ends were cut back, 4 bases at V and 4 bases at J, with 25 bases in the middle. CDR3 length equals 18 residues. Germline V gives CDR1 MGHRA, CDR2 YSYEKL. In DNA, the CDR3 is TGCGCCAGCAGCCGCGATCCCCGCCAAACGGGGGTGGCAGAGACCCAGTACTTC. It encodes CASSRDPRQTGVAETQYF.

Comment on this clone: Different DNA sequences within this sample yield the same CDR3. The chain couples TRBV18 to TRBJ2-3, with D possibly TRBD2 on 6 matching bases. V lost 1 base to trimming and J lost 1 base, with 9 bases between them. Germline V gene lookup returns CDR1 KGHSH and CDR2 LQKENI. The CDR3 covers 15 residues. Written as DNA, the CDR3 is TGTGCCAGCTCACCACGCTCTAGCGGCACAGATACGCAGTATTTT. It is translated as CASSPRSSGTDTQYF. The whole variable domain, remainder taken from reference TRBV18 and TRBJ2-3, is NAGVMQNPRHLVRRRGQEARLRCSPMKGHSHVYWYRQLPEEGLKFMVYLQKENIIDESGMPKERFSAEFPKEGPSILRIQQVVRGDSAAYFCASSPRSSGTDTQYFGPGTRLTVL.

V is TRBV29-1 and J is TRBJ2-7; perhaps D is TRBD1 or TRBD2 (6 bases each). With 0 bases removed from V and 1 base from J, the gap between germline ends came to 19 bases. The germline gives CDR1 SQVTM, CDR2 ANQGSEA. The length of the CDR3 is 17 residues. CDR3 in amino acids: CSVEDGGPFWPSYEQYF. DNA of the CDR3: TGCAGCGTTGAAGACGGGGGCCCGTTCTGGCCTTCCTACGAGCAGTACTTC.

The genes are TRBV11-2 and TRBJ1-2; maybe TRBD1 (6 bases). The germline gives CDR1 SGHAT, CDR2 FQNNGV. The V gene lost 5 bases and the J gene lost 1 base, with 14 bases spanning the gap. This CDR3 comprises 15 residues. CDR3 sequence (DNA): TGTGCCAGCAGCACGTGGACAGATGGTAACTATGGCTACACCTTC. This gives the protein CASSTWTDGNYGYTF.

Remarks on this clone: The same CDR3 can be traced to other DNA sequences in this sample. The rearrangement joins TRBV4-1 to TRBJ2-7; 7 bases map to TRBD1. This CDR3 is built from 14 residues. Trimming removed 1 base from V and 0 bases from J; junction bases left unmatched: 0. CDR1 is MGHRA and CDR2 is YSYEKL in the germline V gene. CDR3 in amino acids: CASSQGQGSYEQYF. The CDR3 DNA reads as TGCGCCAGCAGCCAAGGACAGGGCTCCTACGAGCAGTACTTC.

This chain links TRBV4-3 with TRBJ2-1, with a possible D match to TRBD2 (5 bases). Trimming stripped 0 bases from V and 7 bases from J, with 13 bases between. The V gene's germline CDR1 is LGHNA and CDR2 YSLEER. This CDR3 contains 15 residues. The CDR3 loop reads CASSQDMLATNEQFF. DNA for the CDR3: TGCGCCAGCAGCCAAGATATGTTAGCGACGAATGAGCAGTTCTTC.

The CDR3 is CASSQERLAGYEQYF. The CDR3 nucleotides read TGCGCCAGCAGCCAAGAACGACTAGCGGGTTACGAGCAGTACTTC. The chain employs TRBV4-1 and TRBJ2-7; 10 bases map to TRBD2. The CDR3 loop spans 15 amino acids. Germline V gene sequence: CDR1 MGHRA, CDR2 YSYEKL. The V gene end was trimmed by 0 bases and the J gene end by 4 bases; junction bases not matched to a gene: 3.

In its sample, this clone was seen a few times. The chain joins TRBV2 to TRBJ2-6, with D perhaps TRBD1 (6 bases). Per the germline V gene, CDR1 is SNHLY and CDR2 is FYNNEI. The CDR3 loop spans 16 amino acids. Trimming cost V 4 bases and J 0 bases, with 10 bases left between them. The CDR3: CASSAGQNSGANVLTF. The CDR3 DNA is TGTGCCAGCAGTGCTGGACAGAACTCTGGGGCCAACGTCCTGACTTTC.

The chain carries TRBV9 and TRBJ1-3; 8 bases fit TRBD1. The trim removed 3 bases at V and 0 bases at J, leaving 5 bases unmatched. Germline loops: CDR1 SGDLS, CDR2 YYNGEE. The CDR3 has 16 amino acids. In DNA form, the CDR3 reads TGTGCCAGCAGCGCCGGGACAGGACTCTCTGGAAACACCATATATTTT. Translated: CASSAGTGLSGNTIYF.

The chain combines TRBV7-9 with TRBJ2-1, with D tentatively TRBD1 or TRBD2 (6 bases each). The CDR3 spans 14 residues. Germline assignment: CDR1 SEHNR and CDR2 FQNEAQ (reference sequence). Trimming left V 2 bases short and J 6 bases short, with 11 bases between. CDR3 region: CASSLRGPGNEQFF. CDR3 DNA: TGTGCCAGCAGCTTACGGGGGCCGGGCAATGAGCAGTTCTTC.

This clone has just a few counts. The same CDR3 can be traced to other DNA sequences in this sample. Written as DNA, the CDR3 is TGTGCCAGCAGCCCGACCGGAATGAACACTGAAGCTTTCTTT. Translated, it gives CASSPTGMNTEAFF. The V gene is TRBV5-4, the J gene TRBJ1-1; D call uncertain. The ends were cut back, 4 bases at V and 0 bases at J, with 10 bases in the middle. Germline V gives CDR1 SGHNT, CDR2 YYREEE (reference sequence). This CDR3 has 14 amino acids. Combining the CDR3 with reference TRBV5-4 and TRBJ1-1 gives the whole variable domain ETGVTQSPTHLIKTRGQQVTLRCSSQSGHNTVSWYQQALGQGPQFIFQYYREEENGRGNFPPRFSGLQFPNYSSELNVNALELDDSALYLCASSPTGMNTEAFFGQGTRLTVV.

On this clone itself: Distinct nucleotide sequences in the sample also encode this CDR3. The chain recombines TRBV7-9 with TRBJ2-4; tentative D call: TRBD2 (6 bases). The CDR3 length is 14 residues. Trimming stripped 8 bases from V and 1 base from J, with 12 bases between. The germline V gene encodes CDR1 SEHNR and CDR2 FQNEAQ (reference sequence). The CDR3: CASSSAGAKNIQYF. The DNA for the CDR3 is TGTGCCAGCTCCTCTGCGGGGGCCAAAAACATTCAGTACTTC.

This rearrangement joins TRBV4-1 to TRBJ2-5; D gene ambiguous. CDR1 and CDR2 from the germline V gene are MGHRA and YSYEKL. This CDR3 comprises 14 residues. Between the trimmed V and J ends, which lost 1 base and 6 bases, there was a span of 12 bases. The chain's CDR3 is CASSQGRSAKTQYF. The CDR3 DNA reads TGCGCCAGCAGCCAAGGAAGGTCGGCGAAGACCCAGTACTTC.

This chain joins TRBV5-1 and TRBJ2-5, with TRBD2 as a possible D gene (7 bases). The V end lost 4 bases, the J end lost 4 bases, and 20 bases lay between the germline ends. The V gene's germline CDR1 is SGHRS and CDR2 YFSETQ. The CDR3 contains 16 residues. CDR3 sequence (DNA): TGCGCCAGCAGCCCTAAAACAGGGCCGGGGGGAGAGACCCAGTACTTC. Its protein product is CASSPKTGPGGETQYF.

The chain employs TRBV7-3 and TRBJ1-2; no reliable D call. CDR3 size: 15 residues. Trimming cost V 2 bases and J 6 bases, with 16 bases left between them. CDR1 and CDR2 (germline): SGHTA, FQGTGA. CDR3 coding DNA: TGTGCCAGCAGCTTAGAGCCGACTGGGCGAGATGGCTACACCTTC. It specifies CASSLEPTGRDGYTF.

The genes are TRBV5-8 and TRBJ2-7, with 8 nucleotides matching TRBD2. The CDR3 consists of 15 residues. The J segment lost 2 bases and the V segment lost 5 bases, leaving 9 bases of the junction unmatched. Germline V gene data show CDR1 as SGHTS and CDR2 as YDEGEE. Here the CDR3 DNA reads TGTGCCAGCAGTTTTGGCGGGACTAGGACCTACGAGCAGTACTTC. Translating gives CASSFGGTRTYEQYF.

The J gene is TRBJ2-1, the V gene TRBV7-2, with 9 bases identical to TRBD2. V lost 10 bases and J lost 9; bases outside the gene matches: 10. The CDR3 sequence is 13 residues long. Germline V gene lookup returns CDR1 SGHTA and CDR2 FQGNSA. CDR3 nucleotides: TGTGCCACCAACTTAGCGGGAGAGGGTGAGCAGTTCTTC. This translates into CATNLAGEGEQFF.

This chain joins TRBV28 and TRBJ1-4; D unclear. The V end lost 5 bases, the J end lost 0 bases, and 10 bases lay between the germline ends. This CDR3 has 15 amino acids. Germline loops: CDR1 MDHEN, CDR2 SYDVKM. The CDR3 region is CASSLRHATNEKLFF. CDR3 coding DNA: TGTGCCAGCAGTCTTAGGCACGCAACTAATGAAAAACTGTTTTTT.

The chain uses TRBV18 and TRBJ2-7; perhaps TRBD1 as D (5 bases). The V gene's germline CDR1 is KGHSH and CDR2 LQKENI. CDR3 size: 16 residues. Trimming left V 4 bases short and J 5 bases short, with 21 bases between. Here the CDR3 DNA reads TGTGCCAGCTCACTTGCCAGGCCCCAGGGATTCCACGAGCAGTACTTC. Amino acid sequence: CASSLARPQGFHEQYF. Filled out from reference TRBV18 and TRBJ2-7, the complete variable domain reads NAGVMQNPRHLVRRRGQEARLRCSPMKGHSHVYWYRQLPEEGLKFMVYLQKENIIDESGMPKERFSAEFPKEGPSILRIQQVVRGDSAAYFCASSLARPQGFHEQYFGPGTRLTVT.